This T cell receptor (beta chain) was identified during a study of low-dose radiotherapy and immunotherapy resistance in tumors. Background on the study: Treatment of Cohort 1 consisted of 0.5 Gy per fraction every 2 weeks, adding up to 6.5 Gy. Cyclophosphamide infusions of 200 mg/m2 came every two weeks, one day before radiation-immunotherapy.

As to time point: before trial treatment. Ipilimumab, nivolumab, aspirin, low-dose cyclophosphamide and low-dose radiotherapy were administered to donors. Eligible patients had advanced solid tumors lacking tumor-infiltrating lymphocytes. Gene-specific TRAV and TRBV primers were used for first-strand cDNA, covering alpha and beta chains. Amplification, which lasted around 20 PCR cycles, used a constant-region primer and V-primer adapter to amplify TCRs. MiXCR was run by TCRdb on the reads, yielding one entry per CDR3 protein. The sample consists of over 65,000 distinct CDR3 sequences, around 17% of them appearing once. In this sample, this clonotype turned up many times. This CDR3 contains 15 residues. CDR1 and CDR2 from the germline V gene are SGHKS and YYEKEE (reference sequence). J lost 6 bases, V lost 4 bases, and 3 bases had no gene match.

This receptor was identified in a male donor with prostate cancer. The sample in question was PBMCs, obtained before treatment. The chain is built from TRBV5-5 and TRBJ2-3, with 15 nucleotides matching TRBD2. In DNA, the CDR3 is TGTGCCAGCAGCCACGGGACTAGCGGGGGGGATACGCAGTATTTT. This codes for CASSHGTSGGDTQYF.